The 22 T cell receptor beta chains in this list originate from one sample, sequenced in a study of blood T cells in healthy people across ages. Sample-barcoded 5' priming and a J-beta primer mix drove a second PCR of 7 to 11 cycles. TCRdb processed the 5' RACE reads anew with MiXCR; each CDR3 protein has one entry. This table holds 600,000 to 1,000,000 distinct CDR3 sequences, roughly 25% found once. These data also featured in a second study, about T cells of mothers and their children.

The specimen sequenced was blood. Source of these receptors: a boy between 10 and 17 years old in good health.

The genes are TRBV5-1 and TRBJ2-5; tentative D call: TRBD2 (5 bases). The DNA end is more similar to TRBJ2-7, so the J call may be wrong. Germline V CDR1 and CDR2: SGHRS, YFSETQ. The CDR3 spans 16 residues. The CDR3 loop reads CASSLDSHSVDLEQYF. DNA of the CDR3: TGCGCCAGCAGCTTGGACAGCCATAGCGTAGATCTCGAGCAGTACTTC.

The V gene is TRBV12-3 or TRBV12-4, the J gene TRBJ2-3; D might be TRBD1 or TRBD2, each matching 5 bases. Trimming took 2 bases from V and 2 from J, leaving 17 bases between them. This CDR3 comprises 17 residues. The CDR3 DNA reads as TGTGCCAGCAGTTTATGGGGGTTGGGGTATAACACAGATACGCAGTATTTT. It specifies CASSLWGLGYNTDTQYF.

This rearrangement joins TRBV3-1 to TRBJ2-5, with a tentative D call TRBD2 (5 bases). The CDR3 is 13 amino acids. The germline V gene encodes CDR1 LGHDT and CDR2 YNNKEL (reference sequence). V was clipped by 3 bases and J by 7 bases, with 12 bases between them. The CDR3 nucleotides read TGTGCCAGCAGCCAGAGGGTGGTCGGGACCCAGTACTTC. Protein product: CASSQRVVGTQYF.

As to this clonotype: Germline is not matched at one junction end, which may reflect a read error. CDR3 in amino acids: CASSLSGWTNEKLLF. The CDR3 DNA sequence: TGTGCCAGCAGTTTATCAGGGTGGACTAATGAAAAACTGCTTTTT. V usage is TRBV27 and J usage is TRBJ1-4; D gene unclear. Germline loops: CDR1 MNHEY, CDR2 SMNVEV (reference sequence). CDR3 length equals 15 residues.

This clonotype has a handful of counts. The V gene is TRBV9, the J gene TRBJ2-3, with D perhaps matching TRBD1 (6 bases). Germline V gene sequence: CDR1 SGDLS, CDR2 YYNGEE. This CDR3 has 16 residues. Trimming left V 4 bases short and J 2 bases short, with 17 bases between. CDR3 residues: CASSPRIWDNTDTQYF. The CDR3 DNA reads TGTGCCAGCAGCCCCAGGATATGGGACAACACAGATACGCAGTATTTT.

The chain is built from TRBV29-1 and TRBJ1-2; no reliable D call. CDR1 SQVTM and CDR2 ANQGSEA come from the germline V gene. Trimming removed 0 bases at V and 1 base at J, with 3 bases between. The CDR3 has 12 amino acids. In DNA, the CDR3 is TGCAGCGTTGAAGACGGTAACTATGGCTACACCTTC. Translation: CSVEDGNYGYTF.

This clonotype was counted a few times. The chain joins TRBV29-1 to TRBJ2-5, with D possibly being TRBD1 (6 bases). Germline CDR1 SQVTM, CDR2 ANQGSEA. This CDR3 region has 12 residues. The germline V and J ends were trimmed by 8 bases and 4 bases, with 14 bases remaining between them. The CDR3 is CSLTGSAETQYF. The CDR3 DNA sequence: TGCAGCCTTACAGGGTCGGCAGAGACCCAGTACTTC.

The J gene is TRBJ1-2, the V gene TRBV29-1; D is uncertain. V lost 4 bases, J lost 6 bases, and 12 bases lay in between. The CDR3 extends over 12 amino acids. Germline V gene lookup returns CDR1 SQVTM and CDR2 ANQGSEA. CDR3 in DNA: TGCAGCGTTGGGTGGGCTTTTGATGGCTACACCTTC. Residues: CSVGWAFDGYTF.

The genes are TRBV27 and TRBJ2-5; D is possibly TRBD2 (6 bases). The DNA end is a closer match to TRBJ2-1, so the J assignment may be wrong. This CDR3 is built from 16 residues. Germline V CDR1 and CDR2: MNHEY, SMNVEV (reference sequence). This CDR3 reads CASSPAGGTVNNEQFF. The CDR3 DNA is TGTGCCAGCAGCCCAGCGGGCGGAACAGTGAACAATGAGCAGTTCTTC.

CDR3 in DNA: TGTGCTAGCGCTGCTGGTGGCTATCCGGGGGATACGCAGTATTTT. Protein product: CASAAGGYPGDTQYF. This chain uses TRBV7-7 with TRBJ2-3; TRBD2 is a possible D gene (5 bases). The CDR3 runs 15 residues. Germline lookup yields CDR1 SSHAT and CDR2 FNYEAQ (reference sequence). Variable domain in full (rest from reference TRBV7-7 and TRBJ2-3): GAGVSQSPRYKVTKRGQDVTLRCDPISSHATLYWYQQALGQGPEFLTYFNYEAQPDKSGLPSDRFSAERPEGSISTLTIQRTEQRDSAMYRCASAAGGYPGDTQYFGPGTRLTVL.

This clonotype was seen only a few times. The V call is TRBV20-1, the J call TRBJ2-5, with D possibly matching TRBD1 (6 bases). This CDR3 has 13 amino acids. The V end lost 6 bases, the J end lost 0 bases, and 11 bases lay between the germline ends. Germline values: CDR1 DFQATT, CDR2 SNEGSKA (reference sequence). For the CDR3, the DNA is TGCAGTGCCCCTAGGGGGTACCAAGAGACCCAGTACTTC. Translation: CSAPRGYQETQYF.

The V call is TRBV20-1, the J call TRBJ2-7; TRBD1 agrees at 9 bases. Looked up from germline, CDR1 is DFQATT and CDR2 is SNEGSKA (reference sequence). The CDR3 sequence is 13 residues long. Trimming cost V 3 bases and J 3 bases; bases outside gene matches: 3. This chain's CDR3 is CSASEGQGYEQYF. In nucleotides, the CDR3 is TGCAGTGCTAGTGAGGGACAGGGCTACGAGCAGTACTTC.

J is TRBJ1-2 and V is TRBV4-3; D not resolved. The V end was cut by 0 bases, the J end by 1 base, with 12 bases between. CDR3 size: 16 residues. The germline gives CDR1 LGHNA, CDR2 YSLEER. In DNA, the CDR3 is TGCGCCAGCAGCCAAGATTCTAACAGCTTTAACTATGGCTACACCTTC. Its translation: CASSQDSNSFNYGYTF.

The sample holds a few counts of this clonotype. The chain uses TRBV7-9 and TRBJ1-6, with TRBD1 matching 10 bases. CDR3 length: 14 amino acids. Germline V CDR1 and CDR2: SEHNR, FQNEAQ (reference sequence). V gave up 4 bases and J gave up 10 bases; unmatched junction bases: 4. Written as DNA, the CDR3 is TGTGCCAGCAGCTCGGGACAGGGGTACTCACCCCTCCACTTT. Translating gives CASSSGQGYSPLHF.

The CDR3 coding sequence is TGCAGTGCACGAACAGGGGATCCCTATGGCTACACCTTC. Its protein product is CSARTGDPYGYTF. The rearrangement joins TRBV20-1 to TRBJ1-2; 7 nucleotides match TRBD1. Germline trimming cut 6 bases from V and 4 bases from J; bases unmatched to any gene: 8. In germline, CDR1 is DFQATT, CDR2 SNEGSKA (reference sequence). CDR3 length: 13 amino acids.

This clonotype turned up a few times. This chain uses TRBV13 with TRBJ2-2; TRBD1 or TRBD2 may be the D gene (6 bases each). In germline, CDR1 is PRHDT, CDR2 FYEKMQ (reference sequence). V lost 1 base to trimming and J lost 3 bases, with 15 bases between them. CDR3 length: 17 amino acids. The CDR3: CASSLDLAGDYTGELFF. The CDR3 DNA sequence: TGTGCCAGCAGCTTAGATTTGGCAGGGGACTACACCGGGGAGCTGTTTTTT.

This sequence joins TRBV10-3 and TRBJ2-7, with 8 bases identical to TRBD2. V was pared by 3 bases and J by 2 bases, with 6 bases of the junction left unmatched. This CDR3 comprises 15 residues. The V gene's germline CDR1 is ENHRY and CDR2 SYGVKD. CDR3 amino acids: CAISDLLAATYEQYF. CDR3 DNA: TGTGCCATCAGTGATTTACTAGCGGCGACCTACGAGCAGTACTTC.

V is TRBV2 and J is TRBJ2-3; no firm D call. Between the trimmed V and J ends, which lost 9 bases and 5 bases, there was a span of 12 bases. Germline V gene sequence: CDR1 SNHLY, CDR2 FYNNEI. This CDR3 region has 12 residues. The DNA of the CDR3 is TGTGCCAGACTGGACGGAAAAGATACGCAGTATTTT. It specifies CARLDGKDTQYF.

This clonotype was picked up a small number of times. The rearrangement uses TRBV7-9 and TRBJ2-5; D may correspond to TRBD1 or TRBD2 (5 bases each). CDR1 is SEHNR and CDR2 is FQNEAQ in the germline V gene (reference sequence). The CDR3 contains 13 residues. V lost 2 bases and J lost 11, with 15 bases in between. This CDR3 reads CASSLLGEPEQYF. In DNA, the CDR3 is TGTGCCAGCAGCTTATTGGGGGAACCTGAGCAGTACTTC.

This chain joins TRBV4-3 and TRBJ1-1; D remains unclear. Trimming shortened V by 6 bases and J by 5 bases, and 13 bases separated the two germline ends. This CDR3 region has 13 residues. Germline V CDR1 and CDR2: LGHNA, YSLEER. This chain's CDR3 is CASRRPPETEAFF. For the CDR3, the DNA is TGCGCCAGCAGGCGCCCACCTGAGACTGAAGCTTTCTTT.

This clonotype was seen a handful of times. The chain employs TRBV27 and TRBJ2-7, with TRBD1 as a possible D gene (6 bases). This CDR3 contains 15 residues. V was pared by 3 bases and J by 6 bases, with 18 bases between. The germline CDR1 and CDR2 sequences are MNHEY and SMNVEV (reference sequence). In nucleotides, the CDR3 is TGTGCCAGCAGTTTGGACCGGGACAACTTAGGCGAGCAGTACTTC. Its protein product is CASSLDRDNLGEQYF.

The chain is built from TRBV12-3 or TRBV12-4 and TRBJ1-1; D remains unclear. CDR3 length equals 18 residues. Trimming removed 1 base from V and 1 base from J, with 19 bases in between. As DNA, the CDR3 is TGTGCCAGCAGTTTAGGTTTCCGGGTGGGGTCCACGAACACTGAAGCTTTCTTT. Protein sequence: CASSLGFRVGSTNTEAFF.